This record covers a single T cell receptor beta chain. What it binds is not known. The CDR3 end is not reached by the read, which stops 3 residues before it; the germline J gene fills it in. Losses at the gene ends were 0 bases for V and 3 bases for J; bases not matched to a gene: 13. Germline V gives CDR1 LNHDA, CDR2 SQIVND (reference sequence). The CDR3 extends over 21 amino acids. Profiling relied on immunoSEQ multiplex PCR, and the TCRdb table lists in-frame clones only, not all of them. The sample holds 25,000 to 35,000 clones, and no clone turns up only once. The entry originates in a study of T cell clonality in common variable immunodeficiency. Broader study findings: Compared with healthy controls, CVID subjects showed increased TCRbeta clonality, mostly in about a third.

This clonotype was sampled from a person between 18 and 75 years old in good health. Input material: peripheral blood mononuclear cells. This rearrangement joins TRBV19 to TRBJ2-1; the match to TRBD2 covers 14 bases. The CDR3 region is CASSIEPIHRLAGGLYNEQFF. CDR3 bases read: TGTGCCAGTAGTATAGAACCAATCCACCGACTAGCGGGAGGGCTCTACAATGAG. Variable domain in full (rest from reference TRBV19 and TRBJ2-1): DGGITQSPKYLFRKEGQNVTLSCEQNLNHDAMYWYRQDPGQGLRLIYYSQIVNDFQKGDIAEGYSVSREKKESFPLTVTSAQKNPTAFYLCASSIEPIHRLAGGLYNEQFFGPGTRLTVL.